This TCR beta chain was identified during a study of shared clonotypes between healthy human individuals. Study background: Contributing individuals were a couple of females and a few males aged 18 to 49.

For this clone: No antigen is known for it.

TCRdb's table, derived via immunoSEQ multiplex PCR, lists solely in-frame clones and lacks some. The sample records 2 million to 3 million clones, 90% to 95% being singletons. Donors had no recently reported acute infections or vaccinations and were HIV-negative. Study-level results: Naive subsets generally had larger estimated richness than memory subsets.

The CDR3 covers 18 residues. Germline V gives CDR1 SGHTA, CDR2 FQGNSA. The V gene end was trimmed by 5 bases and the J gene end by 4 bases; junction bases not matched to a gene: 17. Sample: naive CD4+ T cells from PBMCs. Stated subset: CD45RA+ positively selected. This chain uses TRBV7-2 with TRBJ2-5; 9 bases map to TRBD2. This TCR was sampled from a man between 18 and 29 years old in good health. Some clones in this sample may be carry-over from other donors' samples. CDR3 sequence (DNA): TGTGCCAGCAGCCCCCGCGGGCCGGGACTAGCTAGTGTAGAGACCCAGTACTTC. Amino acid sequence: CASSPRGPGLASVETQYF.